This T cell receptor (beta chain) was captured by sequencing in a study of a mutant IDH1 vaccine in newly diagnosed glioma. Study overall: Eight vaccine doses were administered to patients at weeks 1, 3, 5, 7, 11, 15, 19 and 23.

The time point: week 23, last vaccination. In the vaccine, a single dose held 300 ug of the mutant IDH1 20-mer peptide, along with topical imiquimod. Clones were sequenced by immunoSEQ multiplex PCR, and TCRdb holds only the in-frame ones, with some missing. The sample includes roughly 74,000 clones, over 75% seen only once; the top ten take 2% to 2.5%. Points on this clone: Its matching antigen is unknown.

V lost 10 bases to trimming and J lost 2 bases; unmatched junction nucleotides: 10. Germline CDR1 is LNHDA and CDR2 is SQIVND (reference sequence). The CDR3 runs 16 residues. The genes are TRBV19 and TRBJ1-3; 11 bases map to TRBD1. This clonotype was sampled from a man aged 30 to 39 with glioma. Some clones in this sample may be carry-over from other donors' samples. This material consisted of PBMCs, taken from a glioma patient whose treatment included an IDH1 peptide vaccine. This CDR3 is CATYGTGGKPGNTIYF. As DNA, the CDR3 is TGTGCCACTTACGGGACAGGGGGGAAACCTGGAAACACCATATATTTT.